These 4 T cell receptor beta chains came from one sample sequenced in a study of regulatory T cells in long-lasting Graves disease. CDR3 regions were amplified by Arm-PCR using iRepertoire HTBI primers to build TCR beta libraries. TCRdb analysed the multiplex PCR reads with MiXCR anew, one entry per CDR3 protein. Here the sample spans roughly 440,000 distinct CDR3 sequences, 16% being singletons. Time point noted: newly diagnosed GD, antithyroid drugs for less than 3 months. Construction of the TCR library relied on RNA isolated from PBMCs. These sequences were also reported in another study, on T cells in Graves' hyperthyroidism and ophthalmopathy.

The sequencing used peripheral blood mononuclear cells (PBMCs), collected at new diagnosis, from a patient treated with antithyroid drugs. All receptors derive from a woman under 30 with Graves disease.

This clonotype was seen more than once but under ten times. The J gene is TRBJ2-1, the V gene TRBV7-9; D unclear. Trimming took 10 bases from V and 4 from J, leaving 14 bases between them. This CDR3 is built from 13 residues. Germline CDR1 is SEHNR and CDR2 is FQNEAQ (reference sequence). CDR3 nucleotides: TGTGCCACCCAATCCGCTGGTTACAATGAGCAGTTCTTC. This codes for CATQSAGYNEQFF. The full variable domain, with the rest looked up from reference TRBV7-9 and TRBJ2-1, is DTGVSQNPRHKITKRGQNVTFRCDPISEHNRLYWYRQTLGQGPEFLTYFQNEAQLEKSRLLSDRFSAERPKGSFSTLEIQRTEQGDSAMYLCATQSAGYNEQFFGPGTRLTVL.

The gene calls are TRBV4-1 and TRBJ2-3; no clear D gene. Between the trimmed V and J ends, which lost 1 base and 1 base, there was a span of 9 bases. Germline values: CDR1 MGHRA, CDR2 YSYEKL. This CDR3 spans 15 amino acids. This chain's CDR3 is CASSQVKVGTDTQYF. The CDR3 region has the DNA TGCGCCAGCAGCCAAGTAAAGGTGGGCACAGATACGCAGTATTTT.

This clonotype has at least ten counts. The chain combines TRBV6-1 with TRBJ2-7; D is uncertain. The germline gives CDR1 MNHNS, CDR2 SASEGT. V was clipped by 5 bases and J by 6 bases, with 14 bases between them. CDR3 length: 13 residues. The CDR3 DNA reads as TGTGCCAGCAGTAGGGATAGGGTTACCGAGCAGTACTTC. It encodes CASSRDRVTEQYF.

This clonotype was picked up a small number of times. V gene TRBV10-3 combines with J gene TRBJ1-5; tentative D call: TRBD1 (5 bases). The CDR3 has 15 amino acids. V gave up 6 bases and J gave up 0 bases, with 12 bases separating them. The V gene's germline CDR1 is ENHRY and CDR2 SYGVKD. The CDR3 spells CAIRNFGGSNQPQHF. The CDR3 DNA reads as TGTGCCATCAGGAACTTCGGGGGTAGCAATCAGCCCCAGCATTTT.